This T cell receptor beta chain was sequenced for a study of blood T cell repertoires in COVID-19. Study overall: Whether acute or convalescent, the COVID-19 samples came from the United States, Italy and Spain.

This CDR3 has 16 amino acids. V was shortened by 2 bases and J by 0 bases, with 12 bases between the two germline ends. CDR1 and CDR2 (germline): MNHEY, SVGEGT. Here immunoSEQ multiplex PCR was the method, and the copy in TCRdb shows in-frame clones only, minus some. The sample contains some 94,000 clones, approximately 70% of which appear only once. The sample consisted of peripheral blood. The sequence derives from a woman aged 60-70 years in a cohort sampled during active or convalescent COVID-19. The rearrangement joins TRBV6-2 or TRBV6-3 to TRBJ2-3; TRBD2 is a possible D gene (6 bases). In DNA form, the CDR3 reads TGTGCCAGCAGTTACGGGGGGACTCAGAGCACAGATACGCAGTATTTT. The encoded protein is CASSYGGTQSTDTQYF.